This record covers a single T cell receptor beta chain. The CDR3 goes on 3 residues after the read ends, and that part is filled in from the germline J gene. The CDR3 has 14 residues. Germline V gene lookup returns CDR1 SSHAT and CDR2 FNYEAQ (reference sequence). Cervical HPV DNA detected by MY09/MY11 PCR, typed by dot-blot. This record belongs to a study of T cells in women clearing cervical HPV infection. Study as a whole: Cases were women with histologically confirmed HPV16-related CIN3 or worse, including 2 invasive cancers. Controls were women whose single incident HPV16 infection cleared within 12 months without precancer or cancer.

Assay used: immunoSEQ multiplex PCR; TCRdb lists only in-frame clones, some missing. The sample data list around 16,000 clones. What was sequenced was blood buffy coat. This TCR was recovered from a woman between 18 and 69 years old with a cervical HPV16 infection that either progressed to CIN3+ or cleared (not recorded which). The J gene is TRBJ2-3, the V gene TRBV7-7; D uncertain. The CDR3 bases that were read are TGTGCCAGCAGCTTAGTATCAGTTGAAGAGACG. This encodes CASSLVSVEET. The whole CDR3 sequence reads CASSLVSVEETQYF.